The clone carrying this TCR beta chain occurred a few times. J lost 3 bases, V lost 7 bases, and 12 bases had no gene match. This CDR3 contains 15 residues. The germline V gene has CDR1 SQVTM and CDR2 ANQGSEA. This sample stems from a study of blood T cell repertoires in COVID-19. Measured with immunoSEQ multiplex PCR; TCRdb has only the in-frame clones, and not every one. This table has fewer than 150,000 clones, approximately 80% appearing once. The sample comprised peripheral blood. This TCR came from a man older than 75 with acute or convalescent COVID-19. The rearrangement joins TRBV29-1 to TRBJ2-1, with 7 bases fitting TRBD1. The CDR3 DNA sequence: TGCAGCGGATCTTCCGGGACAGTAAACTACAATGAGCAGTTCTTC. This codes for CSGSSGTVNYNEQFF.